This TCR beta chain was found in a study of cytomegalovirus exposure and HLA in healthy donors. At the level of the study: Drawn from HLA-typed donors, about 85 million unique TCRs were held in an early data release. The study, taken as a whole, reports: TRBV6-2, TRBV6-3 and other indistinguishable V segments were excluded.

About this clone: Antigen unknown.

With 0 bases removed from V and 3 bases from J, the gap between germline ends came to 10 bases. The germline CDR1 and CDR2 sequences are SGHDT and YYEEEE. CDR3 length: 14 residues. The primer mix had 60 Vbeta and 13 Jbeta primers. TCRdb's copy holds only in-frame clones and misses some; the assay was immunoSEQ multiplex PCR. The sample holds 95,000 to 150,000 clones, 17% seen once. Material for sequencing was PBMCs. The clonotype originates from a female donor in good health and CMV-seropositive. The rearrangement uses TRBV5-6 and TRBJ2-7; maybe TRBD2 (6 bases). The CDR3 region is CASSLAGGGYEQYF. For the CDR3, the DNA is TGTGCCAGCAGCTTGGCCGGGGGAGGCTACGAGCAGTACTTC.